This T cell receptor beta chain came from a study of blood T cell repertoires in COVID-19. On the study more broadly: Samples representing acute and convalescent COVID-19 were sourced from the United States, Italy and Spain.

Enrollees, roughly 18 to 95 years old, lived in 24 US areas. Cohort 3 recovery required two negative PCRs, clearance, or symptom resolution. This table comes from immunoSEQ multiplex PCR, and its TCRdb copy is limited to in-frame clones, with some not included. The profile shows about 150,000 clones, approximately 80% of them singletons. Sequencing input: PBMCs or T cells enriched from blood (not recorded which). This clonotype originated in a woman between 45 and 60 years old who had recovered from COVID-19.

CDR3 DNA sequence: TGTGCCAGCAGCCAAGTGACAGGGGTTCAATTTCACACCTTC. Amino acids: CASSQVTGVQFHTF. The rearrangement joins TRBV3-1 (or the pseudogene TRBV3-2) to TRBJ1-2, with 8 positions matching TRBD1. V shed 1 base, J shed 12 bases, and the junction held 10 bases outside the gene matches. Germline lookup yields CDR1 LGHDT and CDR2 YNNKEL (reference sequence). The CDR3 is 14 amino acids.